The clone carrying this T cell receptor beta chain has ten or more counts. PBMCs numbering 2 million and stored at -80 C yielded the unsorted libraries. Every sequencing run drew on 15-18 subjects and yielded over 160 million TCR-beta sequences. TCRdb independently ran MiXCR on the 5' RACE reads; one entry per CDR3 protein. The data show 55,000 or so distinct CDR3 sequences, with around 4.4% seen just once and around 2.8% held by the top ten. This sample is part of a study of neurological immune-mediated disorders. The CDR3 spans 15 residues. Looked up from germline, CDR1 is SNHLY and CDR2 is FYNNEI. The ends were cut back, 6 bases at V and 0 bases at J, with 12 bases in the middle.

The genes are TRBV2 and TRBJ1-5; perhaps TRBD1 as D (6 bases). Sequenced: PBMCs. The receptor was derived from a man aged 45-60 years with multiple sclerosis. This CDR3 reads CASRPDRNSNQPQHF. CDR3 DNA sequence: TGTGCCAGCAGACCCGACAGGAATAGCAATCAGCCCCAGCATTTT.